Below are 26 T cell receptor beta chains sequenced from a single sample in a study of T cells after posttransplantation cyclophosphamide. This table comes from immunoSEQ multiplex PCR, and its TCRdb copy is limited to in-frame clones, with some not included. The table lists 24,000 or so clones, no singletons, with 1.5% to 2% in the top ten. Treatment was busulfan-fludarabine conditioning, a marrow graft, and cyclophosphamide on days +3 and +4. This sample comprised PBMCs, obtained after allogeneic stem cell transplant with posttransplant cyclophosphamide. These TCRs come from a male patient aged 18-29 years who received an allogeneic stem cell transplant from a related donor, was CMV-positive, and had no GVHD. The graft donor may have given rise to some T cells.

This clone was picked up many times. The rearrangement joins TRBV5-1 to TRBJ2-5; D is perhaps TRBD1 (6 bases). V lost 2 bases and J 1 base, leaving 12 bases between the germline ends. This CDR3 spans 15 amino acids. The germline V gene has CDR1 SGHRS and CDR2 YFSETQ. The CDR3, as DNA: TGCGCCAGCAGCTTCCTCAGGACAGCCCAAGAGACCCAGTACTTC. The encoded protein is CASSFLRTAQETQYF.

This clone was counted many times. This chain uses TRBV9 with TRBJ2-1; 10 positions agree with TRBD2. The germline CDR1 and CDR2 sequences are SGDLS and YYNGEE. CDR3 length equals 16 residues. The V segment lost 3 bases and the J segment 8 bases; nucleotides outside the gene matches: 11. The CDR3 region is CASSASLAGRGDEQFF. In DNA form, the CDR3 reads TGTGCCAGCAGCGCTTCACTAGCGGGAAGAGGCGATGAGCAGTTCTTC.

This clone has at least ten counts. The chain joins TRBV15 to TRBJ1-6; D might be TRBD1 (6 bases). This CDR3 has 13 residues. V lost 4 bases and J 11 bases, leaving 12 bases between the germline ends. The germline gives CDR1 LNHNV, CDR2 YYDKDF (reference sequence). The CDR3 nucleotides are TGTGCCACCAGCAAGGGGGGGATTACACCCCTCCACTTT. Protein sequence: CATSKGGITPLHF.

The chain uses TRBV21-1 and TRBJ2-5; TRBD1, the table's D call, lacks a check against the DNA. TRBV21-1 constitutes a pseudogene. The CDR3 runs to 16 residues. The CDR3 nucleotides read TGTGCCAGCAGCAAATTTCCCCGACACTCGCAAGAGACCCAGTACTTC. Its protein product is CASSKFPRHSQETQYF.

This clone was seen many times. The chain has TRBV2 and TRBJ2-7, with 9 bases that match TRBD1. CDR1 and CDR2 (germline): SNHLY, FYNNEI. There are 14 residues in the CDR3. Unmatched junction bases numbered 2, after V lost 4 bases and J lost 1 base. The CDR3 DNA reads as TGTGCCAGCAGTGGAGGACAGGGGTCCTACGAGCAGTACTTC. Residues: CASSGGQGSYEQYF.

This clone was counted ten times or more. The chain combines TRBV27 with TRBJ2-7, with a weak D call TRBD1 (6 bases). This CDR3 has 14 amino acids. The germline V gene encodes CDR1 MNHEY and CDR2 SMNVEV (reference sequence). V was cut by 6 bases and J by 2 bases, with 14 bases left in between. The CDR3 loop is CASRNLGDTYEQYF. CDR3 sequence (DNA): TGTGCCAGCAGGAATCTTGGGGACACCTACGAGCAGTACTTC.

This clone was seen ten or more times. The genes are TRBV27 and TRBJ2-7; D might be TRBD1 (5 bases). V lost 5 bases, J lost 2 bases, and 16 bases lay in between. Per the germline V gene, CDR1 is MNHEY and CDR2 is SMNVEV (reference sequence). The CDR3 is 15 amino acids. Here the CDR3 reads CASSVQNRFPYEQYF. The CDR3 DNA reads TGTGCCAGCAGTGTCCAAAACAGGTTCCCCTACGAGCAGTACTTC.

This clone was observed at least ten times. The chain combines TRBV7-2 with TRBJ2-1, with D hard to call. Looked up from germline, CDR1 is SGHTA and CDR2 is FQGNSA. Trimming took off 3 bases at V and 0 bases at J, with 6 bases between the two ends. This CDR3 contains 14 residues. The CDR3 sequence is CASSLRSSYNEQFF. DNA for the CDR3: TGTGCCAGCAGCTTGCGGAGCTCCTACAATGAGCAGTTCTTC.

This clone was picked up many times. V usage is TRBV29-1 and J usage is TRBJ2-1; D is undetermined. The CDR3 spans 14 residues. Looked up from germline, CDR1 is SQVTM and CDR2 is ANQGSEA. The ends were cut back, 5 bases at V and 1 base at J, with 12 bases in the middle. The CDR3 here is CSVLTQWSYNEQFF. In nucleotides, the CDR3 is TGCAGCGTTCTTACCCAGTGGTCCTACAATGAGCAGTTCTTC.

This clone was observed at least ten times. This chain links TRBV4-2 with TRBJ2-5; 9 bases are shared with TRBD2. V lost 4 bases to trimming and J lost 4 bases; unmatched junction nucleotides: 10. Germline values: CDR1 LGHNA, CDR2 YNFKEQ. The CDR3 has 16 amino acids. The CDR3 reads CASSRARGGARETQYF. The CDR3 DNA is TGTGCCAGCAGCCGGGCCCGCGGGGGGGCCAGAGAGACCCAGTACTTC.

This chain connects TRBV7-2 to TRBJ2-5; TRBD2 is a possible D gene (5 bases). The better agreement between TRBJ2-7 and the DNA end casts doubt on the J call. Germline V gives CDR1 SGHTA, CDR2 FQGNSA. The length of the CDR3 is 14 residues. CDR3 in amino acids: CASSLGTLNYEQYF. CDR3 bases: TGTGCCAGCAGCTTAGGGACTCTAAACTACGAGCAGTACTTC.

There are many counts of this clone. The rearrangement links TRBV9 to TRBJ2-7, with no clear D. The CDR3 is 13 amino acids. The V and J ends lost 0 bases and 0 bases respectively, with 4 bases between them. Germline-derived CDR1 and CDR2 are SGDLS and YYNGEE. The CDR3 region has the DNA TGTGCCAGCAGCGTAGGGAGCTCCTACGAGCAGTACTTC. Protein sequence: CASSVGSSYEQYF. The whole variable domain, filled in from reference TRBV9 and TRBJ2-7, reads DSGVTQTPKHLITATGQRVTLRCSPRSGDLSVYWYQQSLDQGLQFLIQYYNGEERAKGNILERFSAQQFPDLHSELNLSSLELGDSALYFCASSVGSSYEQYFGPGTRLTVT.

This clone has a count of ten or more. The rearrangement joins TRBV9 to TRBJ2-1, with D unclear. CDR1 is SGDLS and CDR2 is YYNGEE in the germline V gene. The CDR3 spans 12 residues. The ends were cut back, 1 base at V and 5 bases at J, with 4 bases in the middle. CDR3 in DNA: TGTGCCAGCAGCGTAACGGACAATGAGCAGTTCTTC. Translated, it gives CASSVTDNEQFF.

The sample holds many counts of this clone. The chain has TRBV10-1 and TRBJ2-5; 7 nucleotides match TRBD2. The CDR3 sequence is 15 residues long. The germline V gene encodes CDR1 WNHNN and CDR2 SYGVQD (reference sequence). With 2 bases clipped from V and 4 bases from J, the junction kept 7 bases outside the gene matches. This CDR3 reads CASSERAGVGETQYF. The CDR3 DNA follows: TGCGCCAGCAGTGAGAGGGCGGGAGTAGGAGAGACCCAGTACTTC.

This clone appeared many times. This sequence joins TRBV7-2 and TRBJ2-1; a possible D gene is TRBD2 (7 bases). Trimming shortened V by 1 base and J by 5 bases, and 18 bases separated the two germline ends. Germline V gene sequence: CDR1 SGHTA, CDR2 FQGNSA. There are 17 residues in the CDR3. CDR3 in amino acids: CASSLGSDGGPNNEQFF. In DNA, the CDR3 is TGTGCCAGCAGCTTAGGGTCTGACGGGGGGCCCAACAATGAGCAGTTCTTC.

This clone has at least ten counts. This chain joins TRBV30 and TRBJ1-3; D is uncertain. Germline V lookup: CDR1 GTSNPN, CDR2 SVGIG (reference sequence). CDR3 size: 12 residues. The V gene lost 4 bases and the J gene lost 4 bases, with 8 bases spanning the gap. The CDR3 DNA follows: TGTGCCTGGACCCCGGGGGGAAACACCATATATTTT. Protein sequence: CAWTPGGNTIYF.

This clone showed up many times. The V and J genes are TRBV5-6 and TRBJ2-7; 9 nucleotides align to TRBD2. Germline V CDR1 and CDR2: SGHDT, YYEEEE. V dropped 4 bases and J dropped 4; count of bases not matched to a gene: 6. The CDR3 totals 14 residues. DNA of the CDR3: TGTGCCAGCAGCGTAGCGGGAGATGAATACGAGCAGTACTTC. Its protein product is CASSVAGDEYEQYF.

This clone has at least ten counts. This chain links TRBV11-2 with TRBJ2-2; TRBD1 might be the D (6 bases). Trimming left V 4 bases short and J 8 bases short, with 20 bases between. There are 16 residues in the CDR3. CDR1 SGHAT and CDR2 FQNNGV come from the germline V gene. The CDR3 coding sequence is TGTGCCAGCAGCTCATACCGGGACACCTTTTATGGGGAGCTGTTTTTT. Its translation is CASSSYRDTFYGELFF.

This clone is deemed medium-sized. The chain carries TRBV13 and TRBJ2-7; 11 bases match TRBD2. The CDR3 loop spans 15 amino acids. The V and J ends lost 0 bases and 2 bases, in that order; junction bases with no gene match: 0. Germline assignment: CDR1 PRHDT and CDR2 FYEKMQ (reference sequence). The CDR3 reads CASSLGTSGTYEQYF. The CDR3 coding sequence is TGTGCCAGCAGCTTAGGGACTAGCGGGACCTACGAGCAGTACTTC.

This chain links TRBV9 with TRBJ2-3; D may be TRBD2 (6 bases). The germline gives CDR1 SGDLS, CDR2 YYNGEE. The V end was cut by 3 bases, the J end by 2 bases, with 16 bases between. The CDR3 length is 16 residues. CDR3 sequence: CASSGGSGEVTDTQYF. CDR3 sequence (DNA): TGTGCCAGCAGCGGGGGATCGGGAGAGGTCACAGATACGCAGTATTTT.

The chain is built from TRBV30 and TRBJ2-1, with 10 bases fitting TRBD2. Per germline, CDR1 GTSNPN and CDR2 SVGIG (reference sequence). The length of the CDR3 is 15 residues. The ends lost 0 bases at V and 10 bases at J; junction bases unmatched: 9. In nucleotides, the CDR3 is TGTGCCTGGAGTGTAAAGCGGGAGGGCCGACGCGAGCAGTTCTTC. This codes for CAWSVKREGRREQFF.

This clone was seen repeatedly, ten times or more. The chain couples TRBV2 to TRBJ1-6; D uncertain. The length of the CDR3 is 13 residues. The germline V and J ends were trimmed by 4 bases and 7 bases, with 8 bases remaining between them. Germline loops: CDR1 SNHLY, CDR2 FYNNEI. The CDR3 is CASSGEYNSPLHF. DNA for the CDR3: TGTGCCAGCAGTGGAGAGTACAATTCACCCCTCCACTTT.

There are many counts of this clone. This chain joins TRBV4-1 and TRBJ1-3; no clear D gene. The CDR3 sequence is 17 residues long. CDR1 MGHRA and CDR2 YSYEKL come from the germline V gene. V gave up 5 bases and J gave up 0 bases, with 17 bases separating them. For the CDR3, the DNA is TGCGCCAGCAGCAGTTGGGCCGTCGGCAGCTCTGGAAACACCATATATTTT. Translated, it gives CASSSWAVGSSGNTIYF.

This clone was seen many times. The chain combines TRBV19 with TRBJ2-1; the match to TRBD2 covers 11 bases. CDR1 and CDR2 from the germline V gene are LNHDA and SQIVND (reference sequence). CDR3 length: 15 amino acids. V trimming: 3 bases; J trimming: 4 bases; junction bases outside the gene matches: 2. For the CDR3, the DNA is TGTGCCAGTAGTATGGGACTAGCGGAATACAATGAGCAGTTCTTC. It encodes CASSMGLAEYNEQFF.

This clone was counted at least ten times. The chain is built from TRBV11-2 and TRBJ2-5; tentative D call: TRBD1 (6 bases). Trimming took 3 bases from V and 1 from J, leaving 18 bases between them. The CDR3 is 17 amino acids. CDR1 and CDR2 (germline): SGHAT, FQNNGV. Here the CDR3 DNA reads TGTGCCAGCAGCTTGACCCAGGGGTCGGGGTTCCAAGAGACCCAGTACTTC. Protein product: CASSLTQGSGFQETQYF.

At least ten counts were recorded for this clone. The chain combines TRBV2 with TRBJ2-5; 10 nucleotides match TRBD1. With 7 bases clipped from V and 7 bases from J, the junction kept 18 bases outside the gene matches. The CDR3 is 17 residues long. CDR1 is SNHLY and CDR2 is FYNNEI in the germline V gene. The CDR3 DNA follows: TGTGCCAGCAATGCCGGGACAGGGGACTTTGGGGGTGGGACCCAGTACTTC. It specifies CASNAGTGDFGGGTQYF.